The clone carrying this TCR beta chain is medium-sized in the sample. Antigen: not known. This entry is derived from a study of spatial heterogeneity in lung cancer. The overall study: Detected beta-chain sequences consistently exceeded alpha-chain sequences. Regarding the study as a whole: Ubiquitous and regional expanded TCR counts mirrored ubiquitous and regional nonsynonymous mutation counts, respectively. It was found that expanded intratumoral alpha and beta TCR counts tracked tumor mutation counts.

Time point denoted: sample taken at primary tumor resection. TCRdb re-called the 5' RACE reads with MiXCR, one entry per CDR3 protein. The table records 20,000 to 25,000 distinct CDR3 sequences, under 7.5% of them present only once. Germline trimming cut 6 bases from V and 2 bases from J; bases unmatched to any gene: 2. The CDR3 consists of 14 residues. Germline values: CDR1 MDHEN, CDR2 SYDVKM. The chain couples TRBV28 to TRBJ1-5, with 9 positions matching TRBD1. Sequencing was performed on lung tumor tissue, taken at surgery. This TCR derives from a male donor with early-stage non-small cell lung cancer. CDR3 nucleotide sequence: TGTGCCAGCAGGGACAGGGGACGCAATCAGCCCCAGCATTTT. Protein product: CASRDRGRNQPQHF.